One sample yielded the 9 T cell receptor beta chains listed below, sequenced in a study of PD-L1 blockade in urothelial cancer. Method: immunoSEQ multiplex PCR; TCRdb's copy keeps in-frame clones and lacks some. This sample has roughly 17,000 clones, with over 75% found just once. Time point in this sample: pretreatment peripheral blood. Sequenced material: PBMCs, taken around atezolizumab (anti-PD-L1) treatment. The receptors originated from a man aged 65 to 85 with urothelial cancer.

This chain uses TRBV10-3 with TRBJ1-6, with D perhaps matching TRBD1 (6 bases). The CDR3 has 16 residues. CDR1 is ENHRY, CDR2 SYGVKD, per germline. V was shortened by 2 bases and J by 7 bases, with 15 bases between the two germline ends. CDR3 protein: CAISELSGATNSPLHF. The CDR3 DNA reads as TGTGCCATCAGTGAGCTATCAGGGGCGACCAATTCACCCCTCCACTTT.

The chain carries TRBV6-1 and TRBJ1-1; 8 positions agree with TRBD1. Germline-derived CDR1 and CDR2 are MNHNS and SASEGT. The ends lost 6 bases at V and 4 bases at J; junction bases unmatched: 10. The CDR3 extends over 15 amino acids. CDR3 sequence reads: CASSERQGWGTEAFF. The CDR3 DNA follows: TGTGCCAGCAGCGAAAGACAGGGGTGGGGCACTGAAGCTTTCTTT.

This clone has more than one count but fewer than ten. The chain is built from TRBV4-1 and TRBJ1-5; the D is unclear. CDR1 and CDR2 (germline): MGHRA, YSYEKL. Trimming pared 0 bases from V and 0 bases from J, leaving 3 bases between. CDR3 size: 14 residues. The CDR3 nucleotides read TGCGCCAGCAGCCAAGAGTATAGCAATCAGCCCCAGCATTTT. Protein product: CASSQEYSNQPQHF.

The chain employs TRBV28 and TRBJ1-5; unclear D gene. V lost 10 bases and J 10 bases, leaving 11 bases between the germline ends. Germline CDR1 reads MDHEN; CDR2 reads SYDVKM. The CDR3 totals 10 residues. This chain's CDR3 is CATNTIPQHF. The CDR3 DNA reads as TGTGCCACCAACACGATACCCCAGCATTTT.

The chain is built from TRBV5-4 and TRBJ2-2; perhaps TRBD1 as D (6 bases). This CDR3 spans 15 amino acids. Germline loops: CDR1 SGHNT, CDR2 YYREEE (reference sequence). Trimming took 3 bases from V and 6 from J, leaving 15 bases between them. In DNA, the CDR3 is TGTGCCAGCAGCTCGCCGGGACACCTCCCCGGGGAGCTGTTTTTT. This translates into CASSSPGHLPGELFF. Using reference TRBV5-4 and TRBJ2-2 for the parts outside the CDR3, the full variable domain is ETGVTQSPTHLIKTRGQQVTLRCSSQSGHNTVSWYQQALGQGPQFIFQYYREEENGRGNFPPRFSGLQFPNYSSELNVNALELDDSALYLCASSSPGHLPGELFFGEGSRLTVL.

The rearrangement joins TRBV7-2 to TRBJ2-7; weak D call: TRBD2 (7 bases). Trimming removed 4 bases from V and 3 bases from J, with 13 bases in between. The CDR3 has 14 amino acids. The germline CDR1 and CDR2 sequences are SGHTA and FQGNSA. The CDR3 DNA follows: TGTGCCAGCAGCTCCCACAGGGACTACTACGAGCAGTACTTC. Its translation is CASSSHRDYYEQYF. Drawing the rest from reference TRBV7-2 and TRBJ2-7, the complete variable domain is GAGVSQSPSNKVTEKGKDVELRCDPISGHTALYWYRQSLGQGLEFLIYFQGNSAPDKSGLPSDRFSAERTGGSVSTLTIQRTQQEDSAVYLCASSSHRDYYEQYFGPGTRLTVT.

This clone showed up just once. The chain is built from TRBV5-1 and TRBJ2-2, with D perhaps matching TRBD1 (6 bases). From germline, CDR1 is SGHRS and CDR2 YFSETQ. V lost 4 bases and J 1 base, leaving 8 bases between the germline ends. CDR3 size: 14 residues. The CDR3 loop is CASSRGQNTGELFF. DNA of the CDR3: TGCGCCAGCAGCAGGGGACAGAACACCGGGGAGCTGTTTTTT. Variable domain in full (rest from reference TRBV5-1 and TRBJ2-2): KAGVTQTPRYLIKTRGQQVTLSCSPISGHRSVSWYQQTPGQGLQFLFEYFSETQRNKGNFPGRFSGRQFSNSRSEMNVSTLELGDSALYLCASSRGQNTGELFFGEGSRLTVL.

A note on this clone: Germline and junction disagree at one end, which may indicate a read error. The CDR3 sequence is CATSRGGVVTEAFF. The CDR3, as DNA: TGTGCCACCTCACGGGGGGGAGTAGTCACTGAAGCTTTCTTT. The genes are TRBV18 and TRBJ1-1; TRBD1 is a possible D gene (5 bases). Per germline, CDR1 KGHSH and CDR2 LQKENI. The CDR3 covers 14 residues.

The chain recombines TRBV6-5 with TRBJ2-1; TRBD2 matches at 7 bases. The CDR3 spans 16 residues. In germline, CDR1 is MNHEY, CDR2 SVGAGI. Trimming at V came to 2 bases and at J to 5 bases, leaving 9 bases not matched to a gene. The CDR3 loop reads CASSYGGGLTNNEQFF. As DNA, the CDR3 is TGTGCCAGCAGTTACGGGGGGGGACTAACCAACAATGAGCAGTTCTTC.